These 14 T cell receptor beta chains were all obtained from the same sample, sequenced in a study of blood T cell repertoires in COVID-19. Data came from immunoSEQ multiplex PCR; TCRdb stores just in-frame clones and leaves some out. The sample yields 300,000 to 350,000 clones, around nine tenths seen once. Sequencing was done on a sample of peripheral blood. The source is a woman in her seventies with COVID-19, enrolled during active disease.

The chain recombines TRBV6-5 with TRBJ1-4; 7 bases are shared with TRBD1. The V and J ends lost 4 bases and 4 bases, in that order; junction bases with no gene match: 6. The CDR3 is 15 residues long. Germline CDR1 MNHEY, CDR2 SVGAGI. The CDR3 DNA sequence: TGTGCCAGCAGTTTCACAGGGGCCAGTAATGAAAAACTGTTTTTT. Translating it yields CASSFTGASNEKLFF.

The V gene is TRBV7-9, the J gene TRBJ1-5; D is ambiguous. The CDR3 runs to 14 residues. Germline CDR1 and CDR2: SEHNR and FQNEAQ (reference sequence). V lost 0 bases, J lost 5 bases, and 8 bases lay in between. The CDR3 loop reads CASSLALGDQPQHF. CDR3 nucleotide sequence: TGTGCCAGCAGCTTAGCCCTAGGAGATCAGCCCCAGCATTTT.

The V gene is TRBV3-1 (or the pseudogene TRBV3-2), the J gene TRBJ1-2, with 9 nucleotides matching TRBD1. CDR3 length: 15 amino acids. V trimming: 3 bases; J trimming: 2 bases; junction bases outside the gene matches: 4. The germline gives CDR1 LGHDT, CDR2 YNNKEL (reference sequence). Here the CDR3 DNA reads TGTGCCAGCAGCCAGGGACAGGGAGAAAACTATGGCTACACCTTC. Protein product: CASSQGQGENYGYTF.

J is TRBJ1-2 and V is TRBV30, with a possible D match to TRBD1 (5 bases). V was pared by 0 bases and J by 8 bases, with 13 bases between. The CDR3 length is 13 residues. CDR1 is GTSNPN and CDR2 is SVGIG in the germline V gene (reference sequence). The DNA for the CDR3 is TGTGCCTGGAGTGTAGGCAGGGAGGGCGGCTACACCTTC. This sequence encodes CAWSVGREGGYTF.

The chain is built from TRBV6-5 and TRBJ1-4; 8 nucleotides align to TRBD1. V trimming: 5 bases; J trimming: 8 bases; junction bases outside the gene matches: 7. The CDR3 loop spans 14 amino acids. Germline V gene sequence: CDR1 MNHEY, CDR2 SVGAGI. The CDR3 protein is CASSPQGAGEKLFF. The DNA for the CDR3 is TGTGCCAGCAGTCCTCAGGGGGCAGGAGAAAAACTGTTTTTT.

V gene TRBV5-1 combines with J gene TRBJ2-7, with 8 positions matching TRBD1. The CDR3 is made up of 14 amino acids. Trimming at V came to 6 bases and at J to 7 bases, leaving 12 bases not matched to a gene. Germline V gives CDR1 SGHRS, CDR2 YFSETQ. CDR3 amino acids: CASTGDRGSMEQYF. CDR3 coding DNA: TGCGCCAGCACGGGAGACAGGGGTAGCATGGAGCAGTACTTC.

V gene TRBV7-2 combines with J gene TRBJ2-1, with 8 nucleotides matching TRBD1. Germline V gives CDR1 SGHTA, CDR2 FQGNSA. CDR3 length equals 13 residues. J lost 9 bases, V lost 2 bases, and 3 bases had no gene match. CDR3 amino acids: CASSLIRGREQFF. The CDR3 nucleotides read TGTGCCAGCAGCTTAATCAGGGGGCGTGAGCAGTTCTTC.

This chain links TRBV2 with TRBJ1-2; D remains unclear. V lost 4 bases to trimming and J lost 0 bases, with 18 bases between them. This CDR3 has 17 amino acids. Germline V gene data show CDR1 as SNHLY and CDR2 as FYNNEI. This CDR3 reads CASSGRQGALANYGYTF. The CDR3 nucleotides are TGTGCCAGCAGTGGGAGGCAAGGAGCCCTAGCTAACTATGGCTACACCTTC.

V gene TRBV7-2 combines with J gene TRBJ2-5, with 7 bases fitting TRBD2. Germline-derived CDR1 and CDR2 are SGHTA and FQGNSA. The CDR3 has 17 amino acids. V dropped 5 bases and J dropped 7; count of bases not matched to a gene: 19. CDR3 in amino acids: CASSDDASAGVSRTQYF. The CDR3 DNA follows: TGTGCCAGCAGCGACGACGCAAGCGCGGGGGTCAGTCGGACCCAGTACTTC.

V is TRBV6-5 and J is TRBJ1-6, with 8 bases fitting TRBD1. CDR3 size: 13 residues. V lost 4 bases and J lost 10; bases outside the gene matches: 3. From germline, CDR1 is MNHEY and CDR2 SVGAGI. The CDR3 sequence is CASSLDRDSPLHF. In DNA form, the CDR3 reads TGTGCCAGCAGTTTGGACAGGGACTCACCCCTCCACTTT.

The chain carries TRBV30 and TRBJ2-2, with 9 nucleotides matching TRBD1. Germline CDR1 and CDR2: GTSNPN and SVGIG (reference sequence). This CDR3 has 14 amino acids. The V gene end was trimmed by 6 bases and the J gene end by 7 bases; junction bases not matched to a gene: 9. As DNA, the CDR3 is TGTGCCTGTAAGGGACAGGGAGGTGTCGGGGAGCTGTTTTTT. It yields the protein CACKGQGGVGELFF. The full variable domain, rest sourced from reference TRBV30 and TRBJ2-2, is SQTIHQWPATLVQPVGSPLSLECTVEGTSNPNLYWYRQAAGRGLQLLFYSVGIGQISSEVPQNLSASRPQDRQFILSSKKLLLSDSGFYLCACKGQGGVGELFFGEGSRLTVL.

V and J are TRBV7-2 and TRBJ1-6; D remains ambiguous. Trimming took 7 bases from V and 5 from J, leaving 9 bases between them. The CDR3 is made up of 13 amino acids. Germline V gene data show CDR1 as SGHTA and CDR2 as FQGNSA. CDR3 protein: CASTLGNNSPLHF. In nucleotides, the CDR3 is TGTGCCAGCACCCTCGGTAATAATTCACCCCTCCACTTT. The whole variable domain, filled in from reference TRBV7-2 and TRBJ1-6, reads GAGVSQSPSNKVTEKGKDVELRCDPISGHTALYWYRQSLGQGLEFLIYFQGNSAPDKSGLPSDRFSAERTGGSVSTLTIQRTQQEDSAVYLCASTLGNNSPLHFGNGTRLTVT.

The genes are TRBV5-6 and TRBJ2-3, with TRBD2 matching over 12 bases. The CDR3 is made up of 18 amino acids. Trimming at V came to 4 bases and at J to 5 bases, leaving 14 bases not matched to a gene. The germline CDR1 and CDR2 sequences are SGHDT and YYEEEE. This CDR3 reads CASSLVGASGGAGDTQYF. As DNA, the CDR3 is TGTGCCAGCAGCCTCGTAGGCGCTAGCGGGGGGGCGGGAGATACGCAGTATTTT.

The chain carries TRBV10-3 and TRBJ2-1; 9 bases are shared with TRBD2. The V gene's germline CDR1 is ENHRY and CDR2 SYGVKD. V trimming: 4 bases; J trimming: 6 bases; junction bases outside the gene matches: 4. This CDR3 region has 14 residues. CDR3 nucleotide sequence: TGTGCCATCAGTGGCGGGGGGGCGGGCAATGAGCAGTTCTTC. It translates to CAISGGGAGNEQFF.